The TCR beta chain under discussion was sequenced for a study of blood T cell repertoires in COVID-19. Overall study context: From the United States, Italy and Spain came samples of acute and convalescent COVID-19. PBMCs, B-cell-depleted T cells, or T cells provided the cDNA or gDNA that made up the material.

Enrollment of patients from Seattle took place during active infection, with longitudinal follow-up. Source study methods: Nucleated cell number was recorded as an estimate derived from reference gene primer amplification. TCRdb keeps only in-frame clones here, not all; method: immunoSEQ multiplex PCR. Clone size and V and J calls were adopted from that table, with D and trimming inferred from the DNA. The sample holds roughly 280,000 clones; about 90% are singletons and the top ten take over 9%. The CDR3 runs to 16 residues. CDR1 and CDR2 from the germline V gene are SGHTA and FQGNSA. J was trimmed by 2 bases and V by 5 bases; bases with no gene match: 6.

The genes are TRBV7-2 and TRBJ2-1; the match to TRBD2 covers 10 bases. This clonotype was obtained from a woman aged 25 to 45 with COVID-19, enrolled during active disease. The sequenced sample was peripheral blood. CDR3 region: CASSADSGRPYNEQFF. In DNA, the CDR3 is TGTGCCAGCAGCGCCGATAGCGGGAGGCCCTACAATGAGCAGTTCTTC.